This entry features one TCR beta chain sequence. The target antigen is unknown. It was through 5'RACE template switching that TCR cDNA was made, with a universal primer site and UMIs added. Each CDR3 protein gets one entry after TCRdb re-called the 5' RACE reads with MiXCR. The repertoire holds around 310,000 distinct CDR3 sequences, with 8.5% to 9% as singletons. This entry comes from a study of T cells after yellow fever vaccination. Study results and caveats: Though it reached lower strength, the secondary response hit its peak faster, day 5 versus 15.

Specimen: PBMCs, collected on the day of the first yellow fever vaccination. This receptor was identified in a man younger than 30 who received the YFV17D yellow fever vaccine.

CDR3 sequence: CASGGSRRDSPLHF. CDR3 bases: TGTGCCAGCGGGGGCTCCAGGAGAGATTCACCCCTCCACTTT. The rearrangement joins TRBV6-1 to TRBJ1-6; D might be TRBD1 (6 bases). CDR3 length: 14 residues. Trimming stripped 8 bases from V and 8 bases from J, with 16 bases between. In germline, CDR1 is MNHNS, CDR2 SASEGT.